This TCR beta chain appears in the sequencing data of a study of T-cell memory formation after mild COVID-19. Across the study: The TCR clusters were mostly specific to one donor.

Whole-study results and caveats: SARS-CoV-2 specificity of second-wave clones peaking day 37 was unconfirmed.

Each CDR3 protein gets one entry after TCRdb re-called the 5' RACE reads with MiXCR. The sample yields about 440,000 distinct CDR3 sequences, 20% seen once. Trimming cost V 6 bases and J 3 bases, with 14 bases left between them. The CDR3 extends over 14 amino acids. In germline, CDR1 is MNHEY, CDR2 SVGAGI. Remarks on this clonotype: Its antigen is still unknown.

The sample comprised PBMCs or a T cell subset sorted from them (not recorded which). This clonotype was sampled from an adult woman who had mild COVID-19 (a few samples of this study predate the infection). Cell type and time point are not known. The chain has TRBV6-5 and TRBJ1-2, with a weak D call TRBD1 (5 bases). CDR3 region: CASRPQGVYYGYTF. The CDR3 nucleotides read TGTGCCAGCAGGCCCCAGGGTGTATACTATGGCTACACCTTC.